The clone carrying this T cell receptor (beta chain) was recorded a few times. The antigen is unknown. This sample was included in a study of neoadjuvant anti-PD-1 for oral cavity cancer. Study background: Patients without progression received a fourth nivolumab dose around day 43, then surgical resection on days 50-56. Study conclusions and caveats: After neoadjuvant nivolumab, PBMC T cell clonality was significantly higher in non-responders than responders.

The protocol was immunoSEQ multiplex PCR, while the TCRdb copy is restricted to in-frame clones and leaves out a portion. The sample lists over 14,000 clones, nearly 70% occurring once. Stated time point: after neoadjuvant nivolumab, at surgical resection. Source: PBMCs, taken after nivolumab (anti-PD-1) treatment. The receptor comes from a person between 40 and 85 years old with oral cavity squamous cell carcinoma.

In DNA, the CDR3 is TGCAGTGCGGACGGAATCTATGGCTACACCTTC. Its translation is CSADGIYGYTF. The V and J genes are TRBV20-1 and TRBJ1-2, with D unresolved. V lost 6 bases, J lost 4 bases, and 9 bases lay in between. Germline CDR1 is DFQATT and CDR2 is SNEGSKA (reference sequence). The CDR3 totals 11 residues.